The source of this T cell receptor beta chain is a study of CD8 T cells in ankylosing spondylitis. Study results and caveats: Earlier studies detected some motif variants in reactive arthritis synovial fluid and blood. From matched ankylosing spondylitis synovial fluid, disease-linked clones were reportedly recovered at significantly enriched levels. Within peripheral blood, clones linked to disease were CD8+ and relatively rare.

The V gene lost 5 bases and the J gene lost 3 bases, with 18 bases spanning the gap. The CDR3 consists of 16 residues. Germline V gene sequence: CDR1 SGHRS, CDR2 YFSETQ. A note on this clonotype: Its antigen is not identified.

Construction of TCR beta libraries was performed using quantitative 5'-RACE with molecular barcodes. TCRdb recomputed calls from the 5' RACE reads with MiXCR, one row per CDR3 protein. The sample includes about 200,000 distinct CDR3 sequences, roughly 13% seen only once; the top ten take about 15%. V is TRBV5-1 and J is TRBJ2-1, with D possibly TRBD1 on 6 matching bases. This TCR derives from a male donor with ankylosing spondylitis or in good health (not recorded which). The sample comprised blood, either unsorted or a sorted T cell fraction (not recorded which). The CDR3, as DNA: TGCGCCAGCAGTCTCCTAGAGGGGGATTTCTACAATGAGCAGTTCTTC. This gives the protein CASSLLEGDFYNEQFF.